This section outlines one TCR beta chain sequence together with its context. What it recognizes is unknown. These data are taken from a study of cytomegalovirus exposure and HLA in healthy donors. Study results and limitations: Reported findings show TCR beta sequences accurately forecast HLA-A and HLA-B alleles in most subjects. A later analysis reportedly identified an Asian-associated ancestry cluster as carrying fewer N-insertions than the approximately 670-donor mean. A later look showed TCR association rates differing by HLA locus, highest for DRB1 and lowest for HLA-C. The study flagged around 160 TCR beta chains as cytomegalovirus-associated.

PCR involved 60 Vbeta and 13 Jbeta primers. Libraries were prepared by immunoSEQ multiplex PCR; TCRdb keeps only in-frame clonotypes and omits some of them. The sample records about 120,000 clones, under 80% being singletons. The specimen sequenced was PBMCs. The sequence was collected from a man aged 40-49 years in good health and CMV-seropositive.

The CDR3 DNA is TGTGCCAGCACCTTCGAGGTGGTGCCCTACGAGCAGTACTTC. It specifies CASTFEVVPYEQYF. The chain joins TRBV7-2 to TRBJ2-7; D uncertain. Trimming shortened V by 7 bases and J by 2 bases, and 15 bases separated the two germline ends. From germline, CDR1 is SGHTA and CDR2 FQGNSA. The CDR3 contains 14 residues.